The entry below gives a single T cell receptor beta chain sequence along with its context. This clonotype was seen repeatedly, ten times or more. Its recognized antigen is unknown. No much larger clone is present one base from it, and per-base qualities are unavailable. What the treatment or condition label conveys for this sample: allogeneic hematopoietic cell transplantation with graft depleted of TCRalphabeta T cells and CD19 B cells. The children who served as transplant recipients had been given grafts of TCRalphabeta/CD19-depleted allogeneic hematopoietic cells. This sample is part of a study of T-cell reconstitution after alpha-beta-depleted transplantation in children (TCRdb year 2016). In terms of the full investigation: The study quantitatively tracked T-cell immune reconstitution after TCRalphabeta/CD19-depleted allogeneic hematopoietic cell transplantation in children using TCR repertoire profiling.

Library construction relied on PCR. The listed sequencing device is Illumina HiSeq 2500. TCR library preparation used molecular barcoding, with unique molecular identifiers applied to normalize quantification of the TCRbeta repertoire. TCRdb cleaned the public reads at Q25 with fastp, built clones with MiXCR and kept in-frame beta chains. One record per CDR3 amino acid sequence lists the most common genes and DNA. The sample table lists 55,000 to 85,000 distinct CDR3 sequences, under 13% of them with a count of one. The ten largest account for roughly 13% of the sample. The study at large found these results: Apparently early alphabetaT-cell count recovery about two months after transplant reportedly relied on only several hundred rapidly expanded clones derived from non-depleted graft cells. In some patients, high TCRbeta diversity at day 60 was attributed to recipient T cells and intrathymic progenitors that had survived conditioning. The frequencies of hyperexpanded clones fell over the following months, and after one year, T-cell counts and TCRbeta diversity were mostly attributed to newly produced T cells.

The clonotype was recovered from a boy aged 5-17 years with acute myeloid leukemia, due to receive a stem cell transplant. Sequenced material: PBMCs, taken before TCRalphabeta/CD19-depleted stem cell transplant.

The CDR3 loop reads CASSRDPTGPYGYTF. The DNA is as follows: TGTGCCAGCAGCCGTGACCCGACGGGACCGTATGGCTACACCTTC. The V gene is TRBV12-3 or TRBV12-4 and the J gene is TRBJ1-2; TRBD1 could be the D gene, as 5 bases match. Counted from cysteine to phenylalanine, this CDR3 has 15 amino acids. Only the CDR3 DNA stays, 45 bases, in frame from base 1. V and J are truncated by 6 bases and 5 bases respectively, leaving an intervening sequence of 19 bases.